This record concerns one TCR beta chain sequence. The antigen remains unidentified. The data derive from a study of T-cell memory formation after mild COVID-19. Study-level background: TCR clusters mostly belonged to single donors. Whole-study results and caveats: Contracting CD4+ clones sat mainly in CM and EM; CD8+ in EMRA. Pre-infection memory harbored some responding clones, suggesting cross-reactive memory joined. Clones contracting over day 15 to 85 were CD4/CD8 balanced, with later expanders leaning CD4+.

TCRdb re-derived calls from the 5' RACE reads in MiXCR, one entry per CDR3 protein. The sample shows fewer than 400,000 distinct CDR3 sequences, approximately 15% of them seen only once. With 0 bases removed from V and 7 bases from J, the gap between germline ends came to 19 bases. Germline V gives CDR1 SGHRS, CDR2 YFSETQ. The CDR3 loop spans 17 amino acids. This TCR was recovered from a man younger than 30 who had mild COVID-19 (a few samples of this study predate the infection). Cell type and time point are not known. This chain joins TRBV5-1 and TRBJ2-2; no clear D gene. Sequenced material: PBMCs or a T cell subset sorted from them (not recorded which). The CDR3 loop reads CASSLVLSGAPSGELFF. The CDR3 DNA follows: TGCGCCAGCAGCTTGGTATTGTCGGGCGCCCCAAGCGGGGAGCTGTTTTTT.